Below are 3 T cell receptor beta chains sequenced from a single sample in a study of blood T cells in healthy people across ages. The second PCR ran about 6 to 11 cycles with a sample-barcoded 5' primer and J-beta primers. TCRdb re-called the 5' RACE reads through MiXCR, storing one row per CDR3 protein. The table shows some 1.4 million distinct CDR3 sequences, with roughly 40% occurring only once. Sample: blood. These receptors were collected from a woman between 18 and 29 years old in good health.

This clonotype was seen more than once but under ten times. The J gene is TRBJ2-1, the V gene TRBV5-6; perhaps TRBD2 as D (6 bases). V was pared by 3 bases and J by 5 bases, with 12 bases between. The CDR3 extends over 14 amino acids. The germline V gene encodes CDR1 SGHDT and CDR2 YYEEEE. The CDR3 sequence: CASSSGLQHNEQFF. For the CDR3, the DNA is TGTGCCAGCAGCTCGGGACTGCAACACAATGAGCAGTTCTTC.

This clonotype appeared a few times. The V gene is TRBV6-6, the J gene TRBJ1-5, with D perhaps TRBD1 (6 bases). Germline loops: CDR1 MNHNY, CDR2 SVGAGI (reference sequence). V lost 0 bases and J 2 bases, leaving 11 bases between the germline ends. The CDR3 contains 16 residues. The CDR3: CASSYSTGAGNQPQHF. The CDR3 nucleotides are TGTGCCAGCAGTTACTCGACGGGGGCCGGCAATCAGCCCCAGCATTTT.

This clonotype was detected only a few times. The V call is TRBV12-3 or TRBV12-4, the J call TRBJ1-2; 9 bases are a match to TRBD1. V dropped 7 bases and J dropped 6; count of bases not matched to a gene: 6. The CDR3 is 13 amino acids. Here the CDR3 DNA reads TGTGCCAGCACCCGGGACAGGGCCGATGGCTACACCTTC. Translating it yields CASTRDRADGYTF.